This T cell receptor (beta chain) comes out of a study of OX40 agonist ivuxolimab in advanced cancers. Only in-frame clones appear in the TCRdb table, and some are missing; sequencing was by immunoSEQ multiplex PCR. The table shows more than 50,000 clones, with 82% occurring only once. This clone was detected only a few times. Its antigen remains unidentified. Overall study findings and caveats: Partial responders treated at 0.1-3.0 mg/kg exhibited clonal expansion among the lowest measured. Clonal expansion by week 6 occurred in CD4+ and CD8+ blood T cells (at 0.1 to 3.0 mg/kg).

The material sequenced was CD4+ or CD8+ T cells sorted from blood, taken in a trial of the OX40 agonist ivuxolimab. This TCR came from an adult with an advanced solid tumor such as melanoma, head and neck, liver or kidney cancer.

CDR3 loop: CASMRGTDTEAFF. In nucleotides, the CDR3 is TGTGCCAGCATGAGAGGAACGGACACTGAAGCTTTCTTT. The chain is built from TRBV7-9 and TRBJ1-1; D unclear. The V end lost 7 bases, the J end lost 3 bases, and 12 bases lay between the germline ends. This CDR3 has 13 residues. The germline CDR1 and CDR2 sequences are SEHNR and FQNEAQ (reference sequence).